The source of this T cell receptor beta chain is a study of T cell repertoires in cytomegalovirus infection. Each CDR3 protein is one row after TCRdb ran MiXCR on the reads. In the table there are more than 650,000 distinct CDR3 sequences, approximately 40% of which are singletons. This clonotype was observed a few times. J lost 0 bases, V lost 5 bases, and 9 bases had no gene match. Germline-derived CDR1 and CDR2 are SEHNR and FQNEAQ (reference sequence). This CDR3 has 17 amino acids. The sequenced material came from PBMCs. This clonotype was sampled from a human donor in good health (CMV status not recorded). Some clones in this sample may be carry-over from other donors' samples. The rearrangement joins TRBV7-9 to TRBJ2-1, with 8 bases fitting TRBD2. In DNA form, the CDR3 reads TGTGCCAGCAGCCCCTCAACTAGCGGACGCTCCTACAATGAGCAGTTCTTC. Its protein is CASSPSTSGRSYNEQFF.